This is a list of T cell receptor beta chains from one sample in a study of human T cells and chemical hapten exposure. TCRdb independently ran MiXCR on the RACE reads; one entry per CDR3 protein. The data show around 75,000 distinct CDR3 sequences, around 11% seen once. The specimen was whole blood, collected in connection with sensitization to the hapten diphenylcyclopropenone (DPC). These receptors were collected from a woman in her fifties or sixties with alopecia areata. Some clones in this sample may be carry-over from other donors' samples. Each CDR3 is given with its conserved first and last residue.

J	V	CDR3
TRBJ2-3	TRBV19	CASSRGDTQYF
TRBJ2-1	TRBV7-8	CASSPTSGGSFF
TRBJ2-1	TRBV5-1	CASTTIQGKNEQFF
TRBJ1-2	TRBV29-1	CSADVYYGYTF
TRBJ2-5	TRBV12-3/TRBV12-4	CASSLKGLGQVGETQYF
TRBJ2-5	TRBV7-8	CASTTFPQMPETQYF
TRBJ2-1	TRBV5-8	CAIPKGRTGSYNEQFF
TRBJ2-7	TRBV7-2	CASSLGQGAYEQYF
TRBJ2-7	TRBV14	CASSLPLGRGVNEQYF
TRBJ2-3	TRBV7-3	CASSPGAGTDTQYF
TRBJ2-3	TRBV7-3	CASSLGGGAGTDTQYF
TRBJ1-5	TRBV30	CAWSVQNNQPQHF
TRBJ2-7	TRBV9	CASSVGGDSYEQYF
TRBJ2-5	TRBV10-1	CASKEGQVLQETQYF
TRBJ1-5	TRBV19	CASSMGQLNGPQHF
TRBJ2-2	TRBV12-3/TRBV12-4	CASCHGAGGKGELFF
TRBJ1-1	TRBV11-2	CASSYDRGDPEAFF
TRBJ2-5	TRBV7-6	CASSLYPQGAGKETQYF
TRBJ2-3	TRBV7-3	CASSFTGQGTDTQYF
TRBJ1-2	TRBV9	CASSAVAVLSYGYTF
TRBJ1-3	TRBV5-4	CASSRAASGNTIYF
TRBJ2-1	TRBV20-1	CSASQRGGSYNEQFF
TRBJ2-1	TRBV20-1	CSAGHSWTGDNEQFF
TRBJ1-2	TRBV3-1	CASSQDGTGLYGYTF
TRBJ1-1	TRBV29-1	CSVVLVGQGNTEAFF
TRBJ1-6	TRBV20-1	CSARVDPLYNSPLHF
TRBJ2-3	TRBV28	CASGGSGRDTQYF
TRBJ1-4	TRBV12-3/TRBV12-4	CASSPGVSGGKLFF
TRBJ2-7	TRBV4-1	CASSQERWVAGSYEQYF
TRBJ1-5	TRBV9	CASSVEQGLNQPQHF
TRBJ2-3	TRBV10-3	CAISWDRVTDTQYF
TRBJ1-1	TRBV20-1	CSASPPTGANTEAFF
TRBJ2-5	TRBV10-1	CASSGQGASNQETQYF
TRBJ1-4	TRBV5-5	CASSFRQGNEKLFF
TRBJ2-1	TRBV6-2/TRBV6-3	CASSYSIAGGRNEQFF
TRBJ1-6	TRBV11-1	CASSNNGQNSPLHF
TRBJ2-5	TRBV5-4	CASRPGPQETQYF
TRBJ2-7	TRBV20-1	CSASRTGKAEQYF
TRBJ2-1	TRBV7-3	CASSATGYSFNEQFF
TRBJ2-3	TRBV2	CASRRGRDTQYF
TRBJ2-1	TRBV6-4	CASSDESYSYNEQFF
TRBJ2-1	TRBV6-5	CASGAFSYNEQFF
TRBJ2-2	TRBV7-2	CASSLPLPGELFF
TRBJ2-3	TRBV29-1	CSVETGITDTQYF
TRBJ2-5	TRBV5-8	CASSKPWTPFQETQYF
TRBJ2-5	TRBV20-1	CSTGTSTETQYF
TRBJ2-3	TRBV11-2	CASSLEADLTDTQYF
TRBJ2-5	TRBV12-3/TRBV12-4	CASSPGQAQETQYF
TRBJ2-3	TRBV10-1	CASSGTDSPQYF
TRBJ1-2	TRBV18	CASSPPAGGPNYGYTF
TRBJ2-1	TRBV7-3	CVSSRDRGRSYNEQFF
TRBJ1-5	TRBV10-2	CASSELWQGDQPQHF
TRBJ2-5	TRBV25-1	CASSDLTSGGPGETQYF
TRBJ2-3	TRBV5-1	CASSLDMAGANTDTQYF
TRBJ2-2	TRBV29-1	CSAGWGNGELFF
TRBJ2-7	TRBV6-1	CASSESQPLLMYEQYF